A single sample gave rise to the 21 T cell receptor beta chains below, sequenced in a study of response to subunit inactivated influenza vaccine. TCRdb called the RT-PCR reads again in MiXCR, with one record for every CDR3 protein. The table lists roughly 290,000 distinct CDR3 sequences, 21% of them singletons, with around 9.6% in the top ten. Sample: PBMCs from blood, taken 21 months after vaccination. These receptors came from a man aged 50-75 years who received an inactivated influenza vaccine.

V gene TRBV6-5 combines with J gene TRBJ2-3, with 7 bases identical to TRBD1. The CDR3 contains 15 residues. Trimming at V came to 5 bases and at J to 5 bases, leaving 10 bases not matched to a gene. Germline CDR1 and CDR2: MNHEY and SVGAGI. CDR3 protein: CASSTTLGGGDTQYF. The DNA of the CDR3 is TGTGCCAGCAGTACTACACTAGGGGGCGGAGATACGCAGTATTTT.

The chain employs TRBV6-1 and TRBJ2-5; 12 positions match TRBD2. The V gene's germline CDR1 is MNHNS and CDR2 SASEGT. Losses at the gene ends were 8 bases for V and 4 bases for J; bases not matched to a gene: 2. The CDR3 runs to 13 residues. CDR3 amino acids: CASQGLAGETQYF. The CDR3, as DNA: TGTGCCAGCCAGGGACTAGCGGGAGAGACCCAGTACTTC.

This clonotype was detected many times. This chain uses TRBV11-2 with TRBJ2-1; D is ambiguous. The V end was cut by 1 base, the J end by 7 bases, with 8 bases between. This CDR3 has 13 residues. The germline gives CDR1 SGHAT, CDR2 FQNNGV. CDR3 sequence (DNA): TGTGCCAGCAGCTTAGCGTCTCGGAATGAGCAGTTCTTC. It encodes CASSLASRNEQFF.

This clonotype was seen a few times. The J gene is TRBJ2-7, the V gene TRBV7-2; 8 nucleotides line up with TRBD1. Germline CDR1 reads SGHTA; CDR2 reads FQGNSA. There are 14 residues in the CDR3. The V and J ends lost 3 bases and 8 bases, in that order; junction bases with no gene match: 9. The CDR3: CASSFDRGDYKQYF. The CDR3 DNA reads TGTGCCAGCAGCTTCGACAGGGGCGATTATAAGCAGTACTTC.

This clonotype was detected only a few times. In DNA form, the CDR3 reads TGTGCCACCAGTGATAAAGGGGATTCGGGGGCCACTGAAGCTTTCTTT. It codes for CATSDKGDSGATEAFF. V gene TRBV24-1 combines with J gene TRBJ1-1; D is possibly TRBD1 (6 bases). V lost 3 bases and J lost 4, with 17 bases in between. CDR1 KGHDR and CDR2 SFDVKD come from the germline V gene. The CDR3 covers 16 residues.

CDR3 sequence: CSAYPGQGAKNIQYF. CDR3 DNA: TGCAGTGCTTACCCGGGACAGGGGGCCAAAAACATTCAGTACTTC. The chain joins TRBV20-1 to TRBJ2-4, with 10 bases lining up with TRBD1. V was pared by 5 bases and J by 1 base, with 5 bases of the junction left unmatched. The CDR3 spans 15 residues. Looked up from germline, CDR1 is DFQATT and CDR2 is SNEGSKA (reference sequence).

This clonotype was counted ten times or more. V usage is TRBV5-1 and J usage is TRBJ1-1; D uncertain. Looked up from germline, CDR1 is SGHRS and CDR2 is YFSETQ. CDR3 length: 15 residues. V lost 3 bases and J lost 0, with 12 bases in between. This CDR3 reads CASSSGLGMNTEAFF. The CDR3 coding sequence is TGCGCCAGCAGCTCCGGACTGGGAATGAACACTGAAGCTTTCTTT.

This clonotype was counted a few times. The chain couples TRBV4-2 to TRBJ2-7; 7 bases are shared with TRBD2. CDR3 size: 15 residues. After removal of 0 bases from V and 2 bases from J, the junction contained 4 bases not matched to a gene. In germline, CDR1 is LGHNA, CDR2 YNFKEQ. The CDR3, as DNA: TGTGCCAGCAGCCAAGATAGCGGGCAGCCCTACGAGCAGTACTTC. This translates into CASSQDSGQPYEQYF.

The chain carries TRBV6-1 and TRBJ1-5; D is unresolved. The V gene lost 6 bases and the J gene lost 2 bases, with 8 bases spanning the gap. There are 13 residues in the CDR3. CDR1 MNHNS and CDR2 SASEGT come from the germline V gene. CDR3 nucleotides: TGTGCCAGCAGGCAACACCGCAATCAGCCCCAGCATTTT. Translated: CASRQHRNQPQHF.

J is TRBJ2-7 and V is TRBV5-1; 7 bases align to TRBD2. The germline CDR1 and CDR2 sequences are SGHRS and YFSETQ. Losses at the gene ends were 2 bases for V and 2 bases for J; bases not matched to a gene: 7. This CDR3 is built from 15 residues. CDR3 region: CASSFLGLGPYEQYF. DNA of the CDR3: TGCGCCAGCAGCTTCTTAGGACTAGGCCCCTACGAGCAGTACTTC. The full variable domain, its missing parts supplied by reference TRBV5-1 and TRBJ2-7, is KAGVTQTPRYLIKTRGQQVTLSCSPISGHRSVSWYQQTPGQGLQFLFEYFSETQRNKGNFPGRFSGRQFSNSRSEMNVSTLELGDSALYLCASSFLGLGPYEQYFGPGTRLTVT.

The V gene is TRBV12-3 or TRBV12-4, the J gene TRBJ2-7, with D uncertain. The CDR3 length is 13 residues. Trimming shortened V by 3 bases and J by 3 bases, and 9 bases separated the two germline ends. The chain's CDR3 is CASSLEQFYEQYF. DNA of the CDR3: TGTGCCAGCAGTTTGGAACAGTTCTACGAGCAGTACTTC.

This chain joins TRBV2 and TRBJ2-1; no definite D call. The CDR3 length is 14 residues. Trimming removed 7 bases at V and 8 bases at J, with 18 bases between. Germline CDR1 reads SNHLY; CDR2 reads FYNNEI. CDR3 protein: CASTSRTYTDEQFF. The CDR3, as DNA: TGTGCCAGCACCTCAAGGACCTACACCGATGAGCAGTTCTTC.

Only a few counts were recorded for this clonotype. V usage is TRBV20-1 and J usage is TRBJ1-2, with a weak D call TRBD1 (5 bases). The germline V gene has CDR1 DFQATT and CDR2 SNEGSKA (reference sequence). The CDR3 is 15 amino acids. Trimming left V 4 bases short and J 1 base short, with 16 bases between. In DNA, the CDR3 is TGCAGTGCTATCGGGGACCGAATTGATAACTATGGCTACACCTTC. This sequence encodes CSAIGDRIDNYGYTF.

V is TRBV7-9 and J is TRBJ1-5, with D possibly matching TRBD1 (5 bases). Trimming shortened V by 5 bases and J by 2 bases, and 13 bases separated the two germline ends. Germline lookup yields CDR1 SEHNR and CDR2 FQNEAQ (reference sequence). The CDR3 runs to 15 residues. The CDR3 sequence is CASSRGGRGNQPQHF. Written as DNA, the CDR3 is TGTGCCAGCAGCCGGGGGGGTCGGGGCAATCAGCCCCAGCATTTT.

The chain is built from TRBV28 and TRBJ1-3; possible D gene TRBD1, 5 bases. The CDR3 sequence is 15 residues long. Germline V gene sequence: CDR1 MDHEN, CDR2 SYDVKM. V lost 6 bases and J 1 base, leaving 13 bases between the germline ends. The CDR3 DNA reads TGTGCCAGCAGCTGGACAAGCTCTTCTGGAAACACCATATATTTT. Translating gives CASSWTSSSGNTIYF.

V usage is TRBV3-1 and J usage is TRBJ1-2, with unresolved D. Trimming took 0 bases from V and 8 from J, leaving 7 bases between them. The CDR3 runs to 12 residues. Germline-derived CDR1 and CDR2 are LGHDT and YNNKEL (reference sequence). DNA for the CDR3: TGTGCCAGCAGCCAAGAATATGACGGCTACACCTTC. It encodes CASSQEYDGYTF. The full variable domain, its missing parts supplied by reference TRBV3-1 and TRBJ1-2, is DTAVSQTPKYLVTQMGNDKSIKCEQNLGHDTMYWYKQDSKKFLKIMFSYNNKELIINETVPNRFSPKSPDKAHLNLHINSLELGDSAVYFCASSQEYDGYTFGSGTRLTVV.

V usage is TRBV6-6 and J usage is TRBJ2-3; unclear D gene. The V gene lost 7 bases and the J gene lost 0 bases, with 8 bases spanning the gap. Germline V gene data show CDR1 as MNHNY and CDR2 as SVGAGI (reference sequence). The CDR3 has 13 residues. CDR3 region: CASIEVSTDTQYF. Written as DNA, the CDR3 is TGTGCCAGCATCGAGGTTAGCACAGATACGCAGTATTTT.

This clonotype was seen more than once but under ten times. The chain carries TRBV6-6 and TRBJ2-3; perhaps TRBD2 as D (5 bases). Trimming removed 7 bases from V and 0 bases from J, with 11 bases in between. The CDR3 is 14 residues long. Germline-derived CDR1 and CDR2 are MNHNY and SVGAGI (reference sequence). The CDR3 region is CASTGSDSTDTQYF. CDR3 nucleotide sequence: TGTGCCAGCACCGGTAGCGATAGCACAGATACGCAGTATTTT.

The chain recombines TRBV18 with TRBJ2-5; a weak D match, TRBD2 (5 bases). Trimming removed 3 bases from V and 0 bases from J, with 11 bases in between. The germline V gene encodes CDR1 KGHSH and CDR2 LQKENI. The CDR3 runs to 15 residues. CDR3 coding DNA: TGTGCCAGCTCACCGATGATGGGAGACCAAGAGACCCAGTACTTC. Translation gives CASSPMMGDQETQYF.

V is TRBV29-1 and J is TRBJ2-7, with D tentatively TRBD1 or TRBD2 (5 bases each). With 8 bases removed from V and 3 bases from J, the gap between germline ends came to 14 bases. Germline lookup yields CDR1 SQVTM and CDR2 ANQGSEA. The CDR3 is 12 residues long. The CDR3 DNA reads TGCAGCTACCGGGACGGCAACTACGAGCAGTACTTC. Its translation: CSYRDGNYEQYF.

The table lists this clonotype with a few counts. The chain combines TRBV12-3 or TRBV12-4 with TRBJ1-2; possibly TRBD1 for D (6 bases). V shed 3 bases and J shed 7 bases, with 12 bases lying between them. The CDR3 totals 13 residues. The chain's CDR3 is CASSFDRYRGYTF. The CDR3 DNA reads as TGTGCCAGCAGTTTCGACAGGTACCGTGGCTACACCTTC.